The rows below give T cell receptor beta chains drawn from one sample of a study of human T cells and chemical hapten exposure. One entry per CDR3 protein results from TCRdb running MiXCR on the RACE reads. The sample lists some 400,000 distinct CDR3 sequences, roughly 5% seen once, with under 3% in the top ten. The specimen comprised whole blood, sampled in connection with sensitization to the hapten diphenylcyclopropenone (DPC). The receptors derive from a woman aged 45 to 65 with alopecia areata. Some clones in this sample may be carry-over from other donors' samples. Both conserved end residues are part of each CDR3. Fields, in order: clone size, J gene, D gene, V gene, CDR3 protein, CDR3 DNA. D genes are given only for firm matches. Where a row states a size, it is once, few, many or the class of an expanded clone; other rows omit it.

size: many; J: TRBJ1-5; D: .; V: TRBV21-1; CDR3: CASSKGGRWSNQPQHF; DNA: TGTGCCAGCAGCAAAGGGGGGCGGTGGAGCAATCAGCCCCAGCATTTT
size: few; J: TRBJ2-3; D: TRBD2; V: TRBV20-1; CDR3: CSAPRPSGLSTDTQYF; DNA: TGCAGTGCTCCCCGCCCTAGCGGGCTATCCACAGATACGCAGTATTTT
size: many; J: TRBJ2-7; D: .; V: TRBV7-2; CDR3: CASSLVDEQYF; DNA: TGTGCCAGCAGCTTGGTAGACGAGCAGTACTTC
size: many; J: TRBJ2-6; D: .; V: TRBV12-3/TRBV12-4; CDR3: CATRIGANVLTF; DNA: TGTGCCACCCGAATTGGGGCCAACGTCCTGACTTTC
size: few; J: TRBJ2-3; D: TRBD1; V: TRBV19; CDR3: CASSSSGQGHTDTQYF; DNA: TGTGCCAGTAGTAGCTCGGGACAGGGACACACAGATACGCAGTATTTT
size: .; J: TRBJ2-3; D: .; V: TRBV9; CDR3: CASSGGQSTDTQYF; DNA: TGTGCCAGCAGCGGAGGACAGTCCACAGATACGCAGTATTTT
size: .; J: TRBJ2-2; D: TRBD2; V: TRBV5-6; CDR3: CASSLTSGKGELFF; DNA: TGTGCCAGCAGCTTGACTAGCGGGAAAGGGGAGCTGTTTTTT
size: .; J: TRBJ1-4; D: TRBD1; V: TRBV2; CDR3: CASGGQGGEKLFF; DNA: TGTGCCAGCGGGGGACAGGGAGGAGAAAAACTGTTTTTT
size: many; J: TRBJ1-5; D: TRBD1; V: TRBV7-8; CDR3: CASAPGTGGQPQHF; DNA: TGTGCCAGCGCCCCCGGGACAGGCGGTCAGCCCCAGCATTTT
size: many; J: TRBJ2-3; D: .; V: TRBV5-1; CDR3: CASSSGQTSTDTQYF; DNA: TGCGCCAGCAGCTCCGGACAGACTAGCACAGATACGCAGTATTTT
size: .; J: TRBJ2-5; D: .; V: TRBV29-1; CDR3: CSVDRTAETQYF; DNA: TGCAGCGTTGACAGGACAGCAGAGACCCAGTACTTC
size: .; J: TRBJ1-1; D: .; V: TRBV6-1; CDR3: CASSTLGVLNTEAFF; DNA: TGTGCCAGCAGTACCCTAGGGGTATTGAACACTGAAGCTTTCTTT
size: few; J: TRBJ1-5; D: .; V: TRBV4-1; CDR3: CASSQDGAINQPQHF; DNA: TGCGCCAGCAGCCAAGATGGGGCCATCAATCAGCCCCAGCATTTT